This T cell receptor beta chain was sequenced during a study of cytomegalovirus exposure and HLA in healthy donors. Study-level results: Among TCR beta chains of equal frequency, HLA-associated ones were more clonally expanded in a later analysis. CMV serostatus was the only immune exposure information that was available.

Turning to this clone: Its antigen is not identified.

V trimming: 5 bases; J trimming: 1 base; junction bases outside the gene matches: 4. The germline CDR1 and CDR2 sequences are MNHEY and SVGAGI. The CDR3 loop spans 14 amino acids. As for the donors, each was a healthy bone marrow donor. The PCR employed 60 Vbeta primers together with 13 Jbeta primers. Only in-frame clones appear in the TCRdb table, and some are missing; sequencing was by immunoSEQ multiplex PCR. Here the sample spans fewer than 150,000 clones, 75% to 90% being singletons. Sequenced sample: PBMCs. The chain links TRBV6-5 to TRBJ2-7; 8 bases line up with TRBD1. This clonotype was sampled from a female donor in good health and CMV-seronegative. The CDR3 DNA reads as TGTGCCAGCAGTGCAGGGGGCAGGTCCTACGAGCAGTACTTC. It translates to CASSAGGRSYEQYF.